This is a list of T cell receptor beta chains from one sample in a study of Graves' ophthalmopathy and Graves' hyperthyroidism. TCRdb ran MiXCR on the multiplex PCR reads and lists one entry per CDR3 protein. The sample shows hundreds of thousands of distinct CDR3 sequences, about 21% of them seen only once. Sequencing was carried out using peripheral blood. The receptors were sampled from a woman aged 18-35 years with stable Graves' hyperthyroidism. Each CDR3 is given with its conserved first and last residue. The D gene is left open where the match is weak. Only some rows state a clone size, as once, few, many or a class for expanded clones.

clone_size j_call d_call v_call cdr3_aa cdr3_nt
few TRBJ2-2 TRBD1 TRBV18 CASSPPGQGHTGELFF TGTGCCAGCTCACCCCCGGGACAGGGACACACCGGGGAGCTGTTTTTT
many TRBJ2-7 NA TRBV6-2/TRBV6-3 CASSYGRGTRYEQYF TGTGCCAGCAGTTACGGGCGCGGGACGAGATACGAGCAGTACTTC
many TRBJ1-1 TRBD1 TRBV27 CASSPRGQGWANTEAFF TGTGCCAGCAGTCCTCGTGGACAGGGGTGGGCGAACACTGAAGCTTTCTTT
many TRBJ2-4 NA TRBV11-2 CASSQIWGAKNIQYF TGTGCCAGCAGCCAAATATGGGGAGCCAAAAACATTCAGTACTTC
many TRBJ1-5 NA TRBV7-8 CASSLAGTRGTQPQHF TGTGCCAGCAGCCTAGCCGGGACCCGCGGCACTCAGCCCCAGCATTTT
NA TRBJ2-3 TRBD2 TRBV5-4 CASSRGTSGRDFTDTQYF TGTGCCAGCAGCCGAGGGACTAGCGGGAGGGACTTCACAGATACGCAGTATTTT
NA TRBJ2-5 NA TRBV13 CASRPWGGRETQYF TGTGCCAGCAGACCTTGGGGTGGGAGAGAGACCCAGTACTTC
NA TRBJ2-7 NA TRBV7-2 CASSSGDNVYEQYF TGTGCCAGCAGCTCGGGCGACAACGTCTACGAGCAGTACTTC
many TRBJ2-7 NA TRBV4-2 CASSQEGGRTYEQYF TGTGCCAGCAGCCAAGAGGGCGGCCGGACCTACGAGCAGTACTTC
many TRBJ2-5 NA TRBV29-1 CSAKGGLETQYF TGCAGCGCAAAGGGGGGTTTGGAGACCCAGTACTTC
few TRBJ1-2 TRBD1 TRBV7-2 CASSPWTGSPYGYTF TGTGCCAGCAGCCCCTGGACAGGGTCCCCCTATGGCTACACCTTC
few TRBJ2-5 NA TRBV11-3 CASSLQVGAYQETQYF TGTGCCAGCAGCTTACAGGTTGGGGCCTACCAAGAGACCCAGTACTTC
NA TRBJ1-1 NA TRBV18 CASSPILGNTEAFF TGTGCCAGCTCACCAATACTAGGGAACACTGAAGCTTTCTTT
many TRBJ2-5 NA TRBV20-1 CSATTYSILQETQYF TGCAGTGCTACTACCTACAGCATATTACAAGAGACCCAGTACTTC
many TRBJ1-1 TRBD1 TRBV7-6 CASSLGGTAEAFF TGTGCCAGCAGCTTAGGCGGGACAGCTGAAGCTTTCTTT
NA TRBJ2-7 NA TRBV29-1 CSVDRDISYEQYF TGCAGCGTTGATCGGGACATTTCCTACGAGCAGTACTTC
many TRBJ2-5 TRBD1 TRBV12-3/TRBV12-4 CASSFGTGGETQYF TGTGCCAGCAGTTTCGGGACAGGGGGGGAGACCCAGTACTTC
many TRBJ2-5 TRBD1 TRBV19 CASSFAGTVDSTQYF TGTGCCAGTAGTTTCGCCGGGACAGTAGATTCGACCCAGTACTTC
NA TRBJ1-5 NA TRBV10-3 CAISGTDSNQPQHF TGTGCCATCAGTGGGACAGATAGCAATCAGCCCCAGCATTTT
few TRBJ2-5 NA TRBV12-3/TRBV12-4 CASSLGPPGQETQYF TGTGCCAGCAGCTTGGGCCCTCCGGGGCAAGAGACCCAGTACTTC
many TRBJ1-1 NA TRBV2 CASNRNTEAFF TGTGCCAGCAATAGGAACACTGAAGCTTTCTTT
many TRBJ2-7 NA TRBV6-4 CASRSTLIAANSYEQYF TGTGCCAGCAGGAGCACTCTCATAGCGGCCAATTCCTACGAGCAGTACTTC
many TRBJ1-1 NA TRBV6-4 CASSESAWASITEAFF TGTGCCAGCAGTGAGTCAGCTTGGGCCTCAATCACTGAAGCTTTCTTT
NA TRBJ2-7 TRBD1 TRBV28 CASSRGQGGSKF TGTGCCAGCAGTAGGGGACAGGGAGGCAGTAAGTTC
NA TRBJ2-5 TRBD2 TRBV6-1 CASNRTSGSGETQYF TGTGCCAGCAACCGGACTAGCGGTTCCGGGGAGACCCAGTACTTC
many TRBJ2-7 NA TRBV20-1 CSARHLGSLEYF TGCAGTGCTAGACATTTGGGGAGTTTGGAGTACTTC